The source of this TCR beta chain is a study of siplizumab effects on memory and regulatory T cells. General study results and limits: Apparently more diverse than memory cells, naive T cells also seemed major alloresponse contributors. In siplizumab conditions, mappable alloreactive CD4+ clones averaged about 69% Treg-derived, against 26.9% in controls.

Germline CDR1 is SGHNT and CDR2 is YYREEE (reference sequence). The V gene lost 0 bases and the J gene lost 0 bases, with 0 bases spanning the gap. The CDR3 loop spans 12 amino acids. With regard to this clone: Its matching antigen is unknown.

Profiled with immunoSEQ multiplex PCR; TCRdb holds only in-frame clones, not every one. This sample yields around 100,000 clones, of which about 91% are seen a single time; 0.13% to 0.15% belongs to the top ten. The TCR sequence derives from a human donor in good health. The specimen sequenced was CD4+ T cells sorted from blood. V is TRBV5-4 and J is TRBJ2-5; D ambiguous. The CDR3: CASSLDQETQYF. The CDR3 DNA reads as TGTGCCAGCAGCTTGGACCAAGAGACCCAGTACTTC.